This T cell receptor beta chain is from a study of human T cells and chemical hapten exposure. For the study at large: Patients' scalps got diphenylcyclopropenone weekly throughout the approximately 23-week study.

This clonotype was detected ten times or more. V was clipped by 2 bases and J by 14 bases, with 10 bases between them. The germline V gene has CDR1 MDHEN and CDR2 SYDVKM. The CDR3 covers 12 residues. Individual cDNA molecules (in the library) carried attached unique molecular identifiers. TCRdb processed the RACE reads anew with MiXCR; each CDR3 protein has one entry. Seen here are about 340,000 distinct CDR3 sequences, around 6.9% observed once, and the top ten hold about 8%. As for time point: patch test 1, 2 weeks after DPC sensitization. The sample's treatment: therapeutic diphenylcyclopropenone sensitization with weekly scalp DPC. At patch-test visits, sampling came before the patch test.

The material sequenced was whole blood, taken in connection with sensitization to the hapten diphenylcyclopropenone (DPC). The TCR comes from a woman under 30 with alopecia areata. Some clones in this sample may be carry-over from other donors' samples. The chain recombines TRBV28 with TRBJ1-6; no clear D. CDR3 DNA: TGTGCCAGCAGTTTACAAGGATTGGCCCTCCACTTT. It specifies CASSLQGLALHF.